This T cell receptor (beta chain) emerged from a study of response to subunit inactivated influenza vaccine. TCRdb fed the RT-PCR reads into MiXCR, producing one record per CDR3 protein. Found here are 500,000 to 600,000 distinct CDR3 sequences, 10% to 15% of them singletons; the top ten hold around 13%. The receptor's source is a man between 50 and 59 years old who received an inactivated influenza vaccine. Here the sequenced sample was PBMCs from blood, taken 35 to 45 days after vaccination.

The CDR3: CASRQWDRGSEQYF. CDR3 nucleotides: TGTGCCAGCAGACAATGGGACAGGGGAAGCGAGCAGTACTTC. The chain links TRBV12-3 or TRBV12-4 to TRBJ2-7, with 10 bases aligning to TRBD1. The CDR3 sequence is 14 residues long. Losses at the gene ends were 6 bases for V and 6 bases for J; bases not matched to a gene: 8.